The next 23 T cell receptor beta chains were all read from a single sample in a study of PD-1 blockade in classical Hodgkin lymphoma. Time point defined: cycle 4 day 1 (C4D1), after 6 weeks of nivolumab. Relapse after autologous stem cell transplantation occurred in every patient, and brentuximab vedotin exposure varied. After PBMCs were thawed, their CD8+ T cells were isolated by magnetic negative selection. The data were produced by immunoSEQ multiplex PCR, yet TCRdb's version contains in-frame clones alone and is incomplete. The profile shows 9,300 or so clones, 70% to 85% of them singletons. The input for sequencing was CD8+ T cells from blood, taken before the fourth cycle of nivolumab. These receptors originate from a human donor with classical Hodgkin lymphoma.

Here the CDR3 DNA reads TGTGCCAGCAGTTTCGGACAGGGCACCTACGAGCAGTACTTC. Its translation is CASSFGQGTYEQYF. The chain joins TRBV28 to TRBJ2-7; 8 nucleotides line up with TRBD1. The length of the CDR3 is 14 residues. With V trimmed by 3 bases and J by 2 bases, 3 bases remained unmatched. Germline V gene lookup returns CDR1 MDHEN and CDR2 SYDVKM.

This clone was detected a few times. The rearrangement joins TRBV20-1 to TRBJ1-1, with D uncertain. Germline CDR1 and CDR2: DFQATT and SNEGSKA (reference sequence). The CDR3 length is 11 residues. V was trimmed by 2 bases and J by 5 bases, leaving 6 bases between them. CDR3 region: CSARWGTEAFF. Here the CDR3 DNA reads TGCAGTGCTAGATGGGGTACTGAAGCTTTCTTT.

This sequence joins TRBV5-1 and TRBJ2-1, with TRBD2 matching over 7 bases. CDR1 is SGHRS and CDR2 is YFSETQ in the germline V gene. The CDR3 extends over 15 amino acids. Germline trimming cut 2 bases from V and 6 bases from J; bases unmatched to any gene: 8. The CDR3: CASSFGDYNPNEQFF. The CDR3 bases are TGCGCCAGCAGCTTCGGGGACTACAACCCCAATGAGCAGTTCTTC.

This clone occurred once. In nucleotides, the CDR3 is TGTGCCAGCAGCCAGGTGGCAGGGGTGTCCTACGAGCAGTACTTC. Its translation is CASSQVAGVSYEQYF. The chain carries TRBV9 and TRBJ2-7; TRBD1 might be the D (6 bases). This CDR3 is built from 15 residues. Germline lookup yields CDR1 SGDLS and CDR2 YYNGEE. V was pared by 4 bases and J by 1 base, with 15 bases between.

This rearrangement joins TRBV21-1 to TRBJ2-1; the listed D gene, TRBD2, was not tested against the DNA. TRBV21-1 is marked as a pseudogene. There are 18 residues in the CDR3. The CDR3 coding sequence is TGTGCCAGCAGCAAAAAAAGGGGCTGGACTAGCTCCTACAATGAGCAGTTCTTC. Translation: CASSKKRGWTSSYNEQFF.

The chain combines TRBV5-1 with TRBJ2-7; D is possibly TRBD1 (6 bases). Germline V gene lookup returns CDR1 SGHRS and CDR2 YFSETQ. The CDR3 length is 15 residues. V was cut by 6 bases and J by 3 bases, with 19 bases left in between. CDR3 bases: TGCGCCAGCACCACCCCTTCCGAACAGGGCTACGAGCAGTACTTC. This sequence encodes CASTTPSEQGYEQYF.

This chain connects TRBV28 to TRBJ2-5; a weak D match, TRBD2 (5 bases). The J call is doubtful: the DNA matches TRBJ2-7 better. The length of the CDR3 is 14 residues. Germline CDR1 and CDR2: MDHEN and SYDVKM. The CDR3 reads CASSLRGISYEQYF. The CDR3 DNA reads TGTGCCAGCAGTTTAAGAGGGATCTCCTACGAGCAGTACTTC.

The CDR3 DNA reads TGTGCCAGCAGTTTATTTGCGGGGGGACCAAATGAGCAGTTCTTC. This gives the protein CASSLFAGGPNEQFF. The chain recombines TRBV27 with TRBJ2-1; 8 bases are shared with TRBD2. Trimming cost V 1 base and J 7 bases; bases outside gene matches: 6. CDR3 length: 15 amino acids. From germline, CDR1 is MNHEY and CDR2 SMNVEV (reference sequence).

V gene TRBV9 combines with J gene TRBJ1-4; tentative D call: TRBD1 (6 bases). The germline CDR1 and CDR2 sequences are SGDLS and YYNGEE. This CDR3 has 15 amino acids. Trimming took 4 bases from V and 0 from J, leaving 10 bases between them. The CDR3 region is CASSWGLATNEKLFF. In DNA, the CDR3 is TGTGCCAGCAGCTGGGGGCTCGCAACTAATGAAAAACTGTTTTTT.

This clone turned up a few times. The V call is TRBV27, the J call TRBJ1-5; 8 bases are a match to TRBD1. V lost 6 bases and J lost 7; bases outside the gene matches: 5. This CDR3 contains 13 residues. Looked up from germline, CDR1 is MNHEY and CDR2 is SMNVEV (reference sequence). In nucleotides, the CDR3 is TGTGCCAGCAGAGGGCCAGGGGGCCAGCCCCAGCATTTT. Translation gives CASRGPGGQPQHF.

The chain employs TRBV9 and TRBJ2-3, with 9 bases matching TRBD2. CDR1 and CDR2 (germline): SGDLS, YYNGEE. V lost 4 bases and J lost 4; bases outside the gene matches: 10. This CDR3 spans 16 amino acids. The DNA of the CDR3 is TGTGCCAGCAGCTTCCTAAATAGCGGGAGTGCAGATACGCAGTATTTT. It is translated as CASSFLNSGSADTQYF.

J is TRBJ2-1 and V is TRBV11-2; 7 bases align to TRBD2. This CDR3 is built from 15 residues. Germline CDR1 reads SGHAT; CDR2 reads FQNNGV. V dropped 3 bases and J dropped 4; count of bases not matched to a gene: 6. The CDR3 bases are TGTGCCAGCAGCTTTCTGGGAGGGCCTTACAATGAGCAGTTCTTC. This codes for CASSFLGGPYNEQFF.

V gene TRBV19 combines with J gene TRBJ2-2; D uncertain. The germline gives CDR1 LNHDA, CDR2 SQIVND (reference sequence). The V end lost 10 bases, the J end lost 6 bases, and 9 bases lay between the germline ends. The CDR3 is 11 residues long. CDR3 coding DNA: TGTGCCACCGATTGGGCCGGGGAGCTGTTTTTT. Translating it yields CATDWAGELFF.

The rearrangement uses TRBV11-3 and TRBJ2-3; TRBD1 is a possible D gene (5 bases). The V gene's germline CDR1 is SGHNT and CDR2 YENEEA. This CDR3 has 15 residues. Trimming shortened V by 3 bases and J by 0 bases, and 10 bases separated the two germline ends. In DNA form, the CDR3 reads TGTGCCAGCAGCTTCCAGGGTAGGAGCACAGATACGCAGTATTTT. Amino acid sequence: CASSFQGRSTDTQYF.

Turning to this clone: The junction differs from germline at one of its ends, possibly a read error. The chain has TRBV28 and TRBJ2-7, with D perhaps TRBD1 (6 bases). The CDR3 covers 16 residues. Germline CDR1 and CDR2: MDHEN and SYDVKM. CDR3 coding DNA: TGTGCCGGCAGTTTGAACAGGGAATACGGCTCCTACGAGCAGTACTTC. It yields the protein CAGSLNREYGSYEQYF. The variable domain in full, with the rest retrieved from reference TRBV28 and TRBJ2-7, is DVKVTQSSRYLVKRTGEKVFLECVQDMDHENMFWYRQDPGLGLRLIYFSYDVKMKEKGDIPEGYSVSREKKERFSLILESASTNQTSMYLCAGSLNREYGSYEQYFGPGTRLTVT.

The chain employs TRBV28 and TRBJ2-1, with 7 bases matching TRBD1. There are 15 residues in the CDR3. The ends lost 6 bases at V and 1 base at J; junction bases unmatched: 6. The germline CDR1 and CDR2 sequences are MDHEN and SYDVKM. In DNA form, the CDR3 reads TGTGCCAGCAGGGACCGGGACAGTTCCTACAATGAGCAGTTCTTC. It specifies CASRDRDSSYNEQFF.

In its sample, this clone was seen a few times. The rearrangement uses TRBV11-2 and TRBJ2-5; tentative D call: TRBD2 (5 bases). V lost 2 bases, J lost 4 bases, and 14 bases lay in between. The CDR3 sequence is 15 residues long. Germline CDR1 SGHAT, CDR2 FQNNGV. The DNA of the CDR3 is TGTGCCAGCAGCTTAACCGGGTCCGAGGGAGAGACCCAGTACTTC. Translating it yields CASSLTGSEGETQYF.

This rearrangement joins TRBV9 to TRBJ2-2; D is uncertain. The length of the CDR3 is 11 residues. V lost 0 bases and J lost 7, with 1 base in between. Germline V CDR1 and CDR2: SGDLS, YYNGEE. Written as DNA, the CDR3 is TGTGCCAGCAGCGTAGGCGGGGAGCTGTTTTTT. Encoded protein: CASSVGGELFF.

The V and J genes are TRBV28 and TRBJ1-3; D gene unclear. The V end was cut by 2 bases, the J end by 0 bases, with 8 bases between. The germline V gene has CDR1 MDHEN and CDR2 SYDVKM. The CDR3 length is 15 residues. CDR3 DNA sequence: TGTGCCAGCAGTTTACTATCTTCCTCTGGAAACACCATATATTTT. It yields the protein CASSLLSSSGNTIYF.

The genes are TRBV28 and TRBJ2-3, with D possibly being TRBD2 (5 bases). The germline gives CDR1 MDHEN, CDR2 SYDVKM. CDR3 length: 14 amino acids. Trimming removed 10 bases from V and 4 bases from J, with 18 bases in between. The CDR3 region is CATTSPNEADTQYF. The CDR3 DNA follows: TGTGCCACCACTAGTCCCAACGAAGCAGATACGCAGTATTTT.

The chain employs TRBV4-1 and TRBJ2-2, with 9 bases matching TRBD2. CDR3 size: 16 residues. The V segment lost 2 bases and the J segment 2 bases; nucleotides outside the gene matches: 3. Germline assignment: CDR1 MGHRA and CDR2 YSYEKL. This chain's CDR3 is CASSQLGLANTGELFF. CDR3 in DNA: TGCGCCAGCAGCCAATTGGGACTAGCCAACACCGGGGAGCTGTTTTTT.

This chain joins TRBV19 and TRBJ1-1; perhaps TRBD1 as D (5 bases). V gave up 3 bases and J gave up 0 bases, with 11 bases separating them. CDR3 length: 15 amino acids. CDR1 and CDR2 (germline): LNHDA, SQIVND (reference sequence). The CDR3 region is CASSIRGGMNTEAFF. CDR3 nucleotide sequence: TGTGCCAGTAGTATTCGGGGGGGAATGAACACTGAAGCTTTCTTT.

The chain links TRBV10-1 to TRBJ2-1; no firm D call. Germline assignment: CDR1 WNHNN and CDR2 SYGVQD (reference sequence). V gave up 8 bases and J gave up 5 bases, with 4 bases separating them. This CDR3 region has 10 residues. CDR3 nucleotide sequence: TGCGCCAGCGGGGACAATGAGCAGTTCTTC. Its protein product is CASGDNEQFF.